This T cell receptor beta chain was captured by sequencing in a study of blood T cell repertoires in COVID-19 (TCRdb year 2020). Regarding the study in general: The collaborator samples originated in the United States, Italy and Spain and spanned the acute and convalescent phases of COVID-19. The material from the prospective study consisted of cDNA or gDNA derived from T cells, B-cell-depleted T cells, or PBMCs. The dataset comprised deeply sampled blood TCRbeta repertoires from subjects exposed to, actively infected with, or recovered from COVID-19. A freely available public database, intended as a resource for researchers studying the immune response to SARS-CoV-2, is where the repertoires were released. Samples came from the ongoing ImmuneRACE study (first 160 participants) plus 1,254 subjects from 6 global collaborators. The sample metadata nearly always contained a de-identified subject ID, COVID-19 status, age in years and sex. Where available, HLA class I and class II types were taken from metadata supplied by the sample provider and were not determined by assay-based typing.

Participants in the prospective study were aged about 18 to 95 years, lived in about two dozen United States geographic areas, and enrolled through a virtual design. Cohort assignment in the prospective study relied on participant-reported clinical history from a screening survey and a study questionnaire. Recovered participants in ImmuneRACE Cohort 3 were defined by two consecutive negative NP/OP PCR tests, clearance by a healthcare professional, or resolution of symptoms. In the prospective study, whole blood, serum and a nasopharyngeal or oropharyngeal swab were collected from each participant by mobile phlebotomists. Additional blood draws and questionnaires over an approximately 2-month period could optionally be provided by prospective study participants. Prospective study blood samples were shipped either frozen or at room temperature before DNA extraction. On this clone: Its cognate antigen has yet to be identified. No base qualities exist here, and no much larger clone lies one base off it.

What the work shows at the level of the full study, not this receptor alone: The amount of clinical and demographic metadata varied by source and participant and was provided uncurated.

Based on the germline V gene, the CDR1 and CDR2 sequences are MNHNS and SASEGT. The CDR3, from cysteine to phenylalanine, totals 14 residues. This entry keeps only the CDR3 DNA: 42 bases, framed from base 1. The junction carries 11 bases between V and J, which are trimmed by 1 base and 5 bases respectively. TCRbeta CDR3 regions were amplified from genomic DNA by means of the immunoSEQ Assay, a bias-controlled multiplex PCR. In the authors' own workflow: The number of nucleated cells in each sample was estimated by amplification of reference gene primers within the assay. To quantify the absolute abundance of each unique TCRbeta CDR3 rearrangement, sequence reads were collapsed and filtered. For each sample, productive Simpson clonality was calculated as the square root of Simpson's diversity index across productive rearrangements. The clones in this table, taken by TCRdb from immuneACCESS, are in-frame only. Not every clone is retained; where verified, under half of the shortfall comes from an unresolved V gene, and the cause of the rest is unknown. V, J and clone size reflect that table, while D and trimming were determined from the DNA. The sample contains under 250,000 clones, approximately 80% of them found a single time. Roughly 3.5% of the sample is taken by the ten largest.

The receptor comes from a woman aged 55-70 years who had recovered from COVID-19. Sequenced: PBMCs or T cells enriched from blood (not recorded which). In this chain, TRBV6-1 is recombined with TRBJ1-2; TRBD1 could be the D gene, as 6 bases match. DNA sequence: TGTGCCAGCAGTGAAGAGGGGGTTCGGTATGGCTACACCTTC. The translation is CASSEEGVRYGYTF.